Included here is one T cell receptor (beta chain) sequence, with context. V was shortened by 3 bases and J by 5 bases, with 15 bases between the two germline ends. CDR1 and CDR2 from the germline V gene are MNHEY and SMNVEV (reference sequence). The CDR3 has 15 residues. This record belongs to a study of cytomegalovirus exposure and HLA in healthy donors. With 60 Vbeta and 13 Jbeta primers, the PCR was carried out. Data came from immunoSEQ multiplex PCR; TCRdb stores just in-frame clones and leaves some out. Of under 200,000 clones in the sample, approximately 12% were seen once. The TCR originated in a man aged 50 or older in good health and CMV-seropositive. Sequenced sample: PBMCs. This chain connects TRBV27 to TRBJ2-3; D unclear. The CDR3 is CASSFYPRVVDTQYF. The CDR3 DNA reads TGTGCCAGCAGTTTCTACCCCCGGGTGGTAGATACGCAGTATTTT.